This T cell receptor beta chain was observed in a study of blood T cell repertoires in COVID-19. Overall study: Some COVID-19 samples were acute and others convalescent; all came from the United States, Italy and Spain. The cDNA or gDNA used as material had been derived from T cells, B-cell-depleted T cells, or PBMCs.

How the authors handled the data: The assay estimated nucleated cells by amplifying reference gene primers. The repertoire was sequenced with immunoSEQ multiplex PCR; TCRdb's copy has only in-frame clones and lacks some. Clone size and the V and J calls come from that table; the DNA yielded D and trimming. The table includes just under 65,000 clones, about three quarters detected once. This clone was observed a few times. This CDR3 is built from 15 residues. In germline, CDR1 is PRHDT, CDR2 FYEKMQ (reference sequence). V lost 0 bases, J lost 1 base, and 1 base stayed unmatched. The source material was peripheral blood. V usage is TRBV13 and J usage is TRBJ2-5; TRBD1 matches at 8 bases. This clonotype originated in a human donor in a cohort sampled during active COVID-19. CDR3 nucleotide sequence: TGTGCCAGCAGCTTAGGAGGACAGGGCCAAGAGACCCAGTACTTC. Encoded protein: CASSLGGQGQETQYF.